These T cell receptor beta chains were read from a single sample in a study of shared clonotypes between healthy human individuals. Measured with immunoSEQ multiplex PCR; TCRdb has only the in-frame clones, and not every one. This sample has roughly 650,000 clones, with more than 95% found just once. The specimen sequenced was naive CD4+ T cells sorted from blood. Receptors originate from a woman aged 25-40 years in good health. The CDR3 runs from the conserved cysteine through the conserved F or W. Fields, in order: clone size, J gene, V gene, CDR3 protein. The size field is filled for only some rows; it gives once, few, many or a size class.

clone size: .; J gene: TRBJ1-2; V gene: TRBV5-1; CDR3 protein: CASSSTGTDYGYTF
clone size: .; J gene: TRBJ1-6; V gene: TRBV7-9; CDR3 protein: CASSPQKYSNSPLHF
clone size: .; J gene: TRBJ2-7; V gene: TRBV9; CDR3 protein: CASSVVPTGASLYEQYF
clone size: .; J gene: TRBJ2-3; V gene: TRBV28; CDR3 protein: CASSLVFTDLLTDTQYF
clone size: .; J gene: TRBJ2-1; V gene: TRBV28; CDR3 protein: CASRRTSGLSYNEQFF
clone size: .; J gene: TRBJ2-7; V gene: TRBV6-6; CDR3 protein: CASSHPAGPIYEQYF
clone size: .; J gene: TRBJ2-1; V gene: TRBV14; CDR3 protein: CASSQRTGAYNEQFF
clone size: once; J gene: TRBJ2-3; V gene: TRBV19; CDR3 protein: CASTPGSSGTDTQYF
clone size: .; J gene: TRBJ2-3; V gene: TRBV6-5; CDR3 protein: CASSYQPGLAADTQYF
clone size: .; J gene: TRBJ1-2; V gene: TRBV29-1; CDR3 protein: CSVEGLGGSYGYTF
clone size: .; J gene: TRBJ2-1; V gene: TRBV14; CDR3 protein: CASSQDLTSLFF
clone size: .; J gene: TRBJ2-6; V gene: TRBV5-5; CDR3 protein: CASSSWGSGANVLTF
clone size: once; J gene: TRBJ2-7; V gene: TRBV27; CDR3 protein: CASSFSGRVSYEQYF
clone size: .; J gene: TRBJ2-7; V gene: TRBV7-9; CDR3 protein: CASSSSSYEQYF
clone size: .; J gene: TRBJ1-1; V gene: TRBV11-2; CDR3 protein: CASSHMTGSEAFF
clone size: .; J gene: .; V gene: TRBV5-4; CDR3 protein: CASSFLGASEQYF
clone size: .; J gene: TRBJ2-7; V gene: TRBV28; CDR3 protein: CASSLGSSSGRGHEQYF
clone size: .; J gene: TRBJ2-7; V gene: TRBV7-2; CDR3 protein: CASSLALTTGLPYEQYF
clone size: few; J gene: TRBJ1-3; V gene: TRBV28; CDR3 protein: CASMISSGNTIYF
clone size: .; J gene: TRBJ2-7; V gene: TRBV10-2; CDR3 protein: CASSEIPIDRYEQYF
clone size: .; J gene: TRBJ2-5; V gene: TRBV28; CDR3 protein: CASRPGLAGGKQYF
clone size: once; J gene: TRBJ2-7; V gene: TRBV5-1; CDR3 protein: CASSAGWQPSSYEQYF
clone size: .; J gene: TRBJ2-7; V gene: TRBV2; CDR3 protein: CASSQGYEQYF
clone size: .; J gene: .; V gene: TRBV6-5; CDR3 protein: CASSYVARLGYEQYF
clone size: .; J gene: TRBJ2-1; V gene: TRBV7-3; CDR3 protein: CASSFQTNDNEQFF
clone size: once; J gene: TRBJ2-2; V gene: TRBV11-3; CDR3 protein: CASRDSNTGELFF
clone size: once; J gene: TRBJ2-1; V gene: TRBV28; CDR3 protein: CASSPPLPNYNEQFF
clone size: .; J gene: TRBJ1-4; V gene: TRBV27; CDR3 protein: CASGPGLRREKLFF
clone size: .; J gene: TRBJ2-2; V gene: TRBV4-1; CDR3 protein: CASSQVSGRAIGELFF
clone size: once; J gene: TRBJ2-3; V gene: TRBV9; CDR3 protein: CASSTSSSYTDTQYF
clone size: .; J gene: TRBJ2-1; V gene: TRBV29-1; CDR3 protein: CSAGGRRSSYNEQFF
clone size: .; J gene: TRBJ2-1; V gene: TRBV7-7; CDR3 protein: CASSPHLGLSVNEQFF
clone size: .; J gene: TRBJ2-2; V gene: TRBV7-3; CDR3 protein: CASSHANTGELFF
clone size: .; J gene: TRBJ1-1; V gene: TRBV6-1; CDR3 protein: CASSVGQGAFTEAFF
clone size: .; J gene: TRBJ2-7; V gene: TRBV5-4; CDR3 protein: CASSQGTAYEQYF
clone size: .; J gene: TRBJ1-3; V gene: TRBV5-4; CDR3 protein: CASSLDGYSGNTIYF
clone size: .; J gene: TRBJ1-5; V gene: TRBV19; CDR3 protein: CASAQDTGNQPQHF
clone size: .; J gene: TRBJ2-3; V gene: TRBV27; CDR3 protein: CASSRTDTDTQYF
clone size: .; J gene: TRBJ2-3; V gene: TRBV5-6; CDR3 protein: CASSVGVTSTDTQYF
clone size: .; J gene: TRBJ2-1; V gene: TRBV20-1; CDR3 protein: CSAFRAGEQFF
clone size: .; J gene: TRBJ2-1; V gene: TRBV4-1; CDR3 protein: CASSHRPGQTYNEQFF
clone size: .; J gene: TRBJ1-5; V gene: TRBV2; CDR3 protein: CASTLRIRQPQHF
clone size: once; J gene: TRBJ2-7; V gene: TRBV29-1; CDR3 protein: CSVLGDRAYEQYF
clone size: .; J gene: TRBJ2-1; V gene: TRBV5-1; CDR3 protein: CASSSDSHSYNEQFF
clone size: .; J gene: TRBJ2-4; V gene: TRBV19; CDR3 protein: CASSTSEGLAGENIQYF
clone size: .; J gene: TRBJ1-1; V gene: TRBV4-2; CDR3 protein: CASSQDLSLLVGTEAFF
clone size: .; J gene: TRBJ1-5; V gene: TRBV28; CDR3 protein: CASSLMNPGSNQPQHF
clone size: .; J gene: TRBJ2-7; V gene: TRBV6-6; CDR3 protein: CASCKREGYEQYF
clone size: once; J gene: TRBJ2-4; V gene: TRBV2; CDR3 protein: CASSEFRGKNIQYF
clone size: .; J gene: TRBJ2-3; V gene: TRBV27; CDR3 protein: CASSRLGSGSSTDTQYF
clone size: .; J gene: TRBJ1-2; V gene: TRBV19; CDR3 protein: CASSPWGQLPYGYTF
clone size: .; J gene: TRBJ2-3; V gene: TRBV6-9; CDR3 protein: CASSPTSGRTDTQYF
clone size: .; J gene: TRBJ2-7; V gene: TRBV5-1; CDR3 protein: CASSSQDTHEQYF